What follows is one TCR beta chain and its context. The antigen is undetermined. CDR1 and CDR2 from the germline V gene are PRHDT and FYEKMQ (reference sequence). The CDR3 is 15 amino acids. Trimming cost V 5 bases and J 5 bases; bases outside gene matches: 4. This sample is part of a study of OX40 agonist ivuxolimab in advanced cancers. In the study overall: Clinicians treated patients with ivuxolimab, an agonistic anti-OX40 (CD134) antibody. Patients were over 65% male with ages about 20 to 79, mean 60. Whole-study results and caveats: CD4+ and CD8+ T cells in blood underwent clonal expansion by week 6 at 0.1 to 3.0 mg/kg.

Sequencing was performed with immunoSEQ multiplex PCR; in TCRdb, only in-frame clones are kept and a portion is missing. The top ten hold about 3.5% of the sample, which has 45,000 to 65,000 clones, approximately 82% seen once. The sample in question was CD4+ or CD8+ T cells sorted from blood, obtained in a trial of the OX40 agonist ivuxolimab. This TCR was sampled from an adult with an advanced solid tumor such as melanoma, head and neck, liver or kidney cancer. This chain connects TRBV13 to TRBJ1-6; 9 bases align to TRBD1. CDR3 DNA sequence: TGTGCCAGCAGCCCCGGGACAGGGAATAATTCACCCCTCCACTTT. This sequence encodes CASSPGTGNNSPLHF.